This T cell receptor beta chain was sequenced in a study of memory CD4+ T cells and cytomegalovirus serostatus. Study at large: Donors were healthy Belgian adults, fewer than ten CMV seropositive and approximately 23 seronegative. Study outcomes and limitations: Repertoires predicted CMV serostatus with median bootstrapped AUC of approximately 0.95.

About this clone: Antigen: not known.

Repertoires were generated with immunoSEQ multiplex PCR, while TCRdb's copy carries only in-frame clones and drops some. The profile shows around 50,000 clones, around 80% of them singletons. Germline CDR1 reads MNHNS; CDR2 reads SASEGT. V lost 6 bases, J lost 4 bases, and 16 bases lay in between. The CDR3 totals 14 residues. The sort gate was single viable CD3+CD4+CD8-CD45RO+ cells for memory CD4+ T cells. The specimen sequenced was memory CD4+ T cells from blood. This TCR was sampled from an adult in good health and CMV-seronegative. The V call is TRBV6-1, the J call TRBJ2-7; D remains ambiguous. The CDR3 here is CASSQRLRIYEQYF. Here the CDR3 DNA reads TGTGCCAGCAGCCAGCGACTGAGGATATACGAGCAGTACTTC.